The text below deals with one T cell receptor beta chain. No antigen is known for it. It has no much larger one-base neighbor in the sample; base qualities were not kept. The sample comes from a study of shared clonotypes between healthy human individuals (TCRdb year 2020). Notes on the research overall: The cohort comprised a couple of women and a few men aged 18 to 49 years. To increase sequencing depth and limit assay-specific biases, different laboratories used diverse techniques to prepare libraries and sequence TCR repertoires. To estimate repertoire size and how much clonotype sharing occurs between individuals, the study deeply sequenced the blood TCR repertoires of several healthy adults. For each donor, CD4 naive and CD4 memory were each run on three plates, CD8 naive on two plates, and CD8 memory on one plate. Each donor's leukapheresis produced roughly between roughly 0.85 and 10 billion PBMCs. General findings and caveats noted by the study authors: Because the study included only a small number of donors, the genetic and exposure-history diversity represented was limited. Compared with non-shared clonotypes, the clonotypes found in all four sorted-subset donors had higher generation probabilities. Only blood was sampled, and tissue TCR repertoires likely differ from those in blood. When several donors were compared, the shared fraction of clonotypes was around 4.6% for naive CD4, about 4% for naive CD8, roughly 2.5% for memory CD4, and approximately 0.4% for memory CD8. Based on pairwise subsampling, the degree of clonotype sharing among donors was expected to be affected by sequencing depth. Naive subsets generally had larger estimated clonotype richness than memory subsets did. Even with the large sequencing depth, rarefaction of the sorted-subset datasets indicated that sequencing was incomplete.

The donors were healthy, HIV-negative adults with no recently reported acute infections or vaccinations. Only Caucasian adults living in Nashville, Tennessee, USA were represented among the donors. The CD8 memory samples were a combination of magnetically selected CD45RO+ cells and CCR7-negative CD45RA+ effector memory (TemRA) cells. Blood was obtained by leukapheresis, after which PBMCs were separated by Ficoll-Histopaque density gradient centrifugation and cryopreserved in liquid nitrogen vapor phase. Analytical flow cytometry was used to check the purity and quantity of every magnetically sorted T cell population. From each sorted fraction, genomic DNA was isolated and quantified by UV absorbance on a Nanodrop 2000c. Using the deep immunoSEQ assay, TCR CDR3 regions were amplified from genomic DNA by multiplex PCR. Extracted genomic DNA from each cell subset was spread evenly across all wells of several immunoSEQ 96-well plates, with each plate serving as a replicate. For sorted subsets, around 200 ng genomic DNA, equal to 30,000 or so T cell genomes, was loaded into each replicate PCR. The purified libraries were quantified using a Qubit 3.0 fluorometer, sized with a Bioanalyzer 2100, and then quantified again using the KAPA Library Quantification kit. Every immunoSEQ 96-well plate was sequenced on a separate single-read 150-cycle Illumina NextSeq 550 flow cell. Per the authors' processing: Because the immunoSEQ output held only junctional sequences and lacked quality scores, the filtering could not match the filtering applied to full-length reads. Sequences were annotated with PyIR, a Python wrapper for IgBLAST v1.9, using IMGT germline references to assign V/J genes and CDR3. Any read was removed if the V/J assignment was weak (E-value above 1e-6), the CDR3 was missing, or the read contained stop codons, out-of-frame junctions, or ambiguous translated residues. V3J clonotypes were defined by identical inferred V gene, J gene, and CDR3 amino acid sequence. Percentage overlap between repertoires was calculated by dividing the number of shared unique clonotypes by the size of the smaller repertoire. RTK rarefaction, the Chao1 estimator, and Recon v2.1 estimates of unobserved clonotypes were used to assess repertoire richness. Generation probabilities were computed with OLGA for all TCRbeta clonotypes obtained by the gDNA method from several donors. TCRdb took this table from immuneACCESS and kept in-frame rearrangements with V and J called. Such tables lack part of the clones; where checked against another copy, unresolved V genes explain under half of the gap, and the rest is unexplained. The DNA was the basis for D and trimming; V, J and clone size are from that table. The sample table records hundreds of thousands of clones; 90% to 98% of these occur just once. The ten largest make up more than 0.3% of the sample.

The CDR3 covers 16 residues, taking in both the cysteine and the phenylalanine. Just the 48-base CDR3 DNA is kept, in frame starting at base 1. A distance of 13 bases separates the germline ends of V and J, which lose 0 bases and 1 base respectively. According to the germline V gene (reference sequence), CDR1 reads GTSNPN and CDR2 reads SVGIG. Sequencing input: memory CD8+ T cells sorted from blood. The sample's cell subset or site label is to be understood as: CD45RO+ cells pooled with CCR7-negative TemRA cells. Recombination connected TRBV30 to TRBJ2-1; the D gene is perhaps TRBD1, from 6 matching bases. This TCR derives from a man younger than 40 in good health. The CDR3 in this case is CAWSVGTGWSYNEQFF. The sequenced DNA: TGTGCCTGGAGTGTAGGAACAGGGTGGTCCTACAATGAGCAGTTCTTC.